Listed below are T cell receptor beta chains from one sample, sequenced in a study of blood T cell repertoires in COVID-19. The table came from immunoSEQ multiplex PCR; TCRdb's copy has only in-frame clones and leaves some out. Seen here are tens of thousands of clones, 90% observed once, and the top ten hold 18%. Material for sequencing was peripheral blood. The receptor source for this set is a human donor in a cohort sampled during active COVID-19. Each CDR3 is given with its conserved first and last residue.

>TRBJ2-1|TRBV6-5
CATKNEVAIF
>TRBJ2-7|TRBV9
CASSPAYEQYF
>TRBJ2-5|TRBV5-6
CASSLVWEPQETQYF
>TRBJ2-2|TRBV2
CASSGLRGATGELFF
>TRBJ2-7|TRBV6-5
CASRTYRGLEQYF
>TRBJ2-7|TRBV4-1
CASSQDRVGEQYF
>TRBJ2-5|TRBV10-3
CAIRTGQGKETQYF
>TRBJ1-1|TRBV27
CASSFVGENVTEAFF
>TRBJ1-1|TRBV15
CATSRTGAETEAFF
>TRBJ2-1|TRBV12-3/TRBV12-4
CASSLDWEQFF
>TRBJ2-1|TRBV29-1
CSVEPGASYNEQFF
>TRBJ2-1|TRBV19
CASSPGDNEQFF
>TRBJ2-5|TRBV7-9
CASSLVGGAETQYF
>TRBJ2-2|TRBV7-6
CASRLIVPGELFF
>TRBJ1-1|TRBV13
CASSLGRGSTEAFF
>TRBJ1-1|TRBV23-1
CASSHAGGLAEAFF
>TRBJ2-7|TRBV12-3/TRBV12-4
CASSLRTRYEQYF
>TRBJ1-1|TRBV29-1
CSAESPTSDTEAFF
>TRBJ1-2|TRBV2
CASSGQGGGYTF
>TRBJ2-3|TRBV11-1
CASSDRLAGGTDTQYF
>TRBJ2-3|TRBV7-8
CASSPRTSGTSTDTQYF
>TRBJ1-3|TRBV11-2
CASSLAFQGASGNTIYF
>TRBJ2-2|TRBV27
CASKELRNTGELFF
>TRBJ2-2|TRBV7-8
CASSTGTDTGELFF
>TRBJ2-1|TRBV29-1
CSVGLFSASSYNEQFF
>TRBJ1-1|TRBV7-2
CASSLELLDRSGTEAFF